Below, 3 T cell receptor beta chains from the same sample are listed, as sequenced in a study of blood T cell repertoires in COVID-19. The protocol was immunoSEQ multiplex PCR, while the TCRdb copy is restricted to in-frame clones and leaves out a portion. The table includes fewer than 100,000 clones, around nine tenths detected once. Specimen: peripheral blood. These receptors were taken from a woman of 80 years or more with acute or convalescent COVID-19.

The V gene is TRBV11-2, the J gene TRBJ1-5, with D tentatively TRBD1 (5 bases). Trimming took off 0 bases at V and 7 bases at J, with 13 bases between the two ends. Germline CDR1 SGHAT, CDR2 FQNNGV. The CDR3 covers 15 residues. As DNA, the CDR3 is TGTGCCAGCAGCTTAGAGGGCAGGGCCGAACAGCCCCAGCATTTT. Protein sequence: CASSLEGRAEQPQHF.

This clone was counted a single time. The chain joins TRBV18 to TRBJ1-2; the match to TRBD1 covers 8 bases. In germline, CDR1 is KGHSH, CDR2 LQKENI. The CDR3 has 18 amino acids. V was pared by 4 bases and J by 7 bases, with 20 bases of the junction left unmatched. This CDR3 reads CASSLKTPRNRGEGGYTF. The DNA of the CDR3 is TGTGCCAGCTCACTCAAGACCCCTAGGAACAGGGGGGAAGGTGGCTACACCTTC.

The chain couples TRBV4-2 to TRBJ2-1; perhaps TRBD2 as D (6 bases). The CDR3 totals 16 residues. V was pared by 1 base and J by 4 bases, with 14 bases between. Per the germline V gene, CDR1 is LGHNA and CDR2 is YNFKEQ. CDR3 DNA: TGTGCCAGCAGCCAAGTGGTAGCGGCCGGATACAATGAGCAGTTCTTC. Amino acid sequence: CASSQVVAAGYNEQFF.